This TCR beta chain was recovered during a study of T cells in localized non-small cell lung cancer (TCRdb year 2020). As for the study more broadly: The study examined T cell repertoires in a few hundred patients with early-stage NSCLC and compared tumors with uninvolved tumor-adjacent lungs. The cohort consisted of 200 to 300 treatment-naive NSCLC patients whose localized lung tumors had been resected. A mean age of about 66 years was recorded for the NSCLC patients, of whom more than 120 were male and around 100 were female. What the work shows at the level of the full study, not this receptor alone: Of the top 100 tumor clones, a median of approximately 60 were detected in paired uninvolved adjacent lung; 28 were also among that lung's top 100. Multi-region tumor sequencing was not performed, so intratumor heterogeneity could not be excluded. Because of the exploratory design, TCR variables were selected using unadjusted p-values without false-discovery rate correction. Higher blood T cell density associated with longer overall survival, while higher adjacent-lung clonality associated with shorter survival. Uninvolved tumor-adjacent lung showed the highest T cell clonality, higher than tumor, which suggests more focused antigenic responses in the uninvolved tumor-adjacent lung.

At diagnosis, peripheral blood, uninvolved tumor-adjacent lung and tumor were collected and stored as a combination of fresh-frozen and FFPE material. The immunoSEQ Assay was used to sequence TCR beta CDR3 regions from DNA. On the study's bioinformatics: T cell density was computed as TCR beta template counts normalized to usable DNA estimated by amplifying housekeeping genes. Richness was estimated with the preseqR package, extrapolating to 400,000 templates for PBMC samples and 120,000 templates for tissue samples. Clonality was defined by subtracting Pielou's evenness from one. Tissue-enriched TCRs were identified by differential abundance testing using productive amino-acid clonotypes, minimum total count 5 and alpha 0.1. The Jaccard Index and the Morisita Overlap Index were used to measure how much the repertoires overlapped between compartments. GLIPH clustered TCR beta CDR3s with public tetramer-defined viral CDR3s; viral motifs required at least three viral sequences plus V-gene enrichment. TCRdb mirrors the immuneACCESS table, restricted to in-frame sequences. Some clones are absent from its copies; in checked studies, under half trace to an unresolved V gene, and the reason for the others is unknown. V and J calls and clone size are as listed in that table; D and trimming were resolved from the DNA. The sample table lists around 2,000 clones, more than 20% of them with a count of one. The leading ten clones occupy over 20% of the sample.

CDR1 is given as MNHGY and CDR2 as SAAAGT, both from the germline V gene. V is clipped by 3 bases and J by 6 bases, and the sequence between their germline boundaries is 18 bases long. The CDR3 holds 15 amino acids from the cysteine to the phenylalanine. The retained sequence is limited to the CDR3, 45 bases, with the frame set at the first base. Regarding this clone: The clone's antigen remains unknown. No much larger clone is present one base from it, and per-base qualities are unavailable.

The origin of this receptor is a woman aged 35-75 years with stage I lung adenocarcinoma. The sequenced sample was lung tumor tissue, obtained before any cancer treatment. The chain is made from TRBV6-8 and TRBJ2-7; TRBD2 is a possible D gene, resting on 5 matching bases. The CDR3 protein sequence reads: CASSYNPGGSSEQYF. The DNA reads as follows: TGTGCCAGCAGTTATAATCCGGGCGGGTCAAGCGAGCAGTACTTC.